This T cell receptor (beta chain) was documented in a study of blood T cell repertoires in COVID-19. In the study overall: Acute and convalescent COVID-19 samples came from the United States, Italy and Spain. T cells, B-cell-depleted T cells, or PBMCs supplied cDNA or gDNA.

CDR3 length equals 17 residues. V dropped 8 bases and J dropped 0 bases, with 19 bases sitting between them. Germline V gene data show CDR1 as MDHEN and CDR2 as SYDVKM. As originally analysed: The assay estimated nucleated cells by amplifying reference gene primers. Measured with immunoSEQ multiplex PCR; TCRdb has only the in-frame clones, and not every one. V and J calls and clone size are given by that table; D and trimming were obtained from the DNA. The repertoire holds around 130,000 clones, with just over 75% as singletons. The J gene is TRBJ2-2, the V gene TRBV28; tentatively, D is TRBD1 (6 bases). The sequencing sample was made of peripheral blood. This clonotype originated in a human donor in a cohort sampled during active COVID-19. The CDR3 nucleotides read TGTGCCAGCGGCTACGGGACACCCCCATCGAACACCGGGGAGCTGTTTTTT. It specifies CASGYGTPPSNTGELFF. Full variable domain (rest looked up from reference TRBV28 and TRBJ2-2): DVKVTQSSRYLVKRTGEKVFLECVQDMDHENMFWYRQDPGLGLRLIYFSYDVKMKEKGDIPEGYSVSREKKERFSLILESASTNQTSMYLCASGYGTPPSNTGELFFGEGSRLTVL.